These T cell receptor beta chains were read from a single sample in a study of blood T cell repertoires in COVID-19. Here immunoSEQ multiplex PCR was the method, and the copy in TCRdb shows in-frame clones only, minus some. The sample contains 200,000 to 250,000 clones, around 86% of which appear only once. Material: peripheral blood. The receptors were gathered from a woman in her thirties who had recovered from COVID-19. CDR3s include the opening cysteine and the closing phenylalanine or tryptophan. Fields, in order: J gene, clone size, V gene, D gene, CDR3 DNA, CDR3 protein. D genes are given only for firm matches. Where a row states a size, it is once, few, many or the class of an expanded clone; other rows omit it.

j_call: TRBJ1-1
clone_size: NA
v_call: TRBV10-3
d_call: NA
cdr3_nt: TGTGCCATCAAAGACAGGATGAACACTGAAGCTTTCTTT
cdr3_aa: CAIKDRMNTEAFF

j_call: TRBJ1-2
clone_size: NA
v_call: TRBV2
d_call: NA
cdr3_nt: TGTGCCAGCCGAGAGGAGGGCTCTGGCTACACCTTC
cdr3_aa: CASREEGSGYTF

j_call: TRBJ2-3
clone_size: once
v_call: TRBV5-4
d_call: TRBD2
cdr3_nt: TGTGCCAGCAGCTTGGTCGGCCGGCTAGCGGGGGGAGGAGATACGCAGTATTTT
cdr3_aa: CASSLVGRLAGGGDTQYF

j_call: TRBJ2-1
clone_size: NA
v_call: TRBV2
d_call: TRBD2
cdr3_nt: TGTGCCAGCAGTGAACCGAGCGGGGGGTACAATGAGCAGTTCTTC
cdr3_aa: CASSEPSGGYNEQFF

j_call: TRBJ2-3
clone_size: NA
v_call: TRBV7-2
d_call: NA
cdr3_nt: TGTGCCAGCAGCCCACCCCGCGCAGATACGCAGTATTTT
cdr3_aa: CASSPPRADTQYF

j_call: TRBJ2-7
clone_size: NA
v_call: TRBV28
d_call: NA
cdr3_nt: TGTGCCAGCTTTAACAGGGTCTACGAGCAGTACTTC
cdr3_aa: CASFNRVYEQYF

j_call: TRBJ2-2
clone_size: NA
v_call: TRBV5-6
d_call: NA
cdr3_nt: TGTGCCAGCAGCTGGGACACGAACACCGGGGAGCTGTTTTTT
cdr3_aa: CASSWDTNTGELFF

j_call: TRBJ1-4
clone_size: NA
v_call: TRBV9
d_call: NA
cdr3_nt: TGTGCCAGCAGCGTGTCCGGGTTTGGCGAAAAACTGTTTTTT
cdr3_aa: CASSVSGFGEKLFF

j_call: TRBJ2-1
clone_size: NA
v_call: TRBV7-2
d_call: NA
cdr3_nt: TGTGCCAGCAGCGCCGGTAGTGAGCAGTTCTTC
cdr3_aa: CASSAGSEQFF

j_call: TRBJ1-1
clone_size: NA
v_call: TRBV5-4
d_call: NA
cdr3_nt: TGTGCCAGCAGCTTGGTGGAGGGTGTCGACACTGAAGCTTTCTTT
cdr3_aa: CASSLVEGVDTEAFF

j_call: TRBJ2-2
clone_size: once
v_call: TRBV11-2
d_call: NA
cdr3_nt: TGTGCCAGCAGCTCCGGTCAATACGCCGGGGAGCTGTTTTTT
cdr3_aa: CASSSGQYAGELFF

j_call: TRBJ2-1
clone_size: NA
v_call: TRBV14
d_call: NA
cdr3_nt: TGTGCCAGCAGTCGAGACAGCTCCTACAATGAGCAGTTCTTC
cdr3_aa: CASSRDSSYNEQFF

j_call: TRBJ1-2
clone_size: NA
v_call: TRBV7-2
d_call: NA
cdr3_nt: TGTGCCAGCAGCTTAGAAATGCGGGCAGGTTTTATAGCTAACTATGGCTACACCTTC
cdr3_aa: CASSLEMRAGFIANYGYTF

j_call: TRBJ1-6
clone_size: NA
v_call: TRBV24-1
d_call: NA
cdr3_nt: TGTGCCACCAGCTCACGGACAACCCTTAATTCACCCCTCCACTTT
cdr3_aa: CATSSRTTLNSPLHF

j_call: TRBJ2-7
clone_size: NA
v_call: TRBV5-6
d_call: TRBD1
cdr3_nt: TGTGCCAGCAAACCCGGGACAGGCTTTAACGAGCAGTACTTC
cdr3_aa: CASKPGTGFNEQYF

j_call: TRBJ1-5
clone_size: NA
v_call: TRBV2
d_call: NA
cdr3_nt: TGTGCCAGCACAATCGGCAGGGTGGGTGAGAAGCCCCAGCATTTT
cdr3_aa: CASTIGRVGEKPQHF

j_call: TRBJ1-1
clone_size: NA
v_call: TRBV3-1/TRBV3-2
d_call: NA
cdr3_nt: TGTGCCAGCAGCCAAACCGCTGGAGTGAACACTGAAGCTTTCTTT
cdr3_aa: CASSQTAGVNTEAFF

j_call: TRBJ1-3
clone_size: few
v_call: TRBV5-1
d_call: TRBD1
cdr3_nt: TGCGCCAGCAGCCCCCTGGGGGACAGTGGAAACACCATATATTTT
cdr3_aa: CASSPLGDSGNTIYF

j_call: TRBJ2-7
clone_size: NA
v_call: TRBV7-9
d_call: TRBD1
cdr3_nt: TGTGCCAGCAGCTTCAGTAGGGACAGGGGATACGAGCAGTACTTC
cdr3_aa: CASSFSRDRGYEQYF

j_call: TRBJ2-7
clone_size: NA
v_call: TRBV12-5
d_call: TRBD1
cdr3_nt: TGTGCTAGTGGTTTGGTACCCCGGGACAGGGGGAGGTACGAGCAGTACTTC
cdr3_aa: CASGLVPRDRGRYEQYF

j_call: TRBJ1-1
clone_size: NA
v_call: TRBV30
d_call: NA
cdr3_nt: TGTGCCTGCTGTGTAGTGCGGGATGAAGCTTTCTTT
cdr3_aa: CACCVVRDEAFF

j_call: TRBJ1-3
clone_size: NA
v_call: TRBV5-6
d_call: NA
cdr3_nt: TGTGCCAGCAGCCAGGGTAGGTTCAGCAACACCATATATTTT
cdr3_aa: CASSQGRFSNTIYF

j_call: TRBJ1-1
clone_size: NA
v_call: TRBV6-1
d_call: NA
cdr3_nt: TGTGCCAGCAGGGAAGGCGCTGAAGCTTTCTTT
cdr3_aa: CASREGAEAFF

j_call: TRBJ2-5
clone_size: NA
v_call: TRBV2
d_call: TRBD1
cdr3_nt: TGTGCCAGCAGTGGAAGGGGGCGGGAGACCCAGTACTTC
cdr3_aa: CASSGRGRETQYF

j_call: TRBJ1-6
clone_size: NA
v_call: TRBV29-1
d_call: TRBD1
cdr3_nt: TGCAGCGCTGAGGTTCCGACAGGGCTGGATTCACCCCTCCACTTT
cdr3_aa: CSAEVPTGLDSPLHF

j_call: TRBJ1-4
clone_size: NA
v_call: TRBV5-4
d_call: TRBD1
cdr3_nt: TGTGCCAGCAGCTTACAGACAGGGACAACTAATGAAAAACTGTTTTTT
cdr3_aa: CASSLQTGTTNEKLFF

j_call: TRBJ1-2
clone_size: NA
v_call: TRBV6-2/TRBV6-3
d_call: TRBD1
cdr3_nt: TGTGCCAGCAGTCCGACGGGGAGGGGACAGGAATCTATCACCTTC
cdr3_aa: CASSPTGRGQESITF

j_call: TRBJ2-1
clone_size: NA
v_call: TRBV29-1
d_call: NA
cdr3_nt: TGCAGCGTGGCCCTGGGAGGAACCTACAATGAGCAGTTCTTC
cdr3_aa: CSVALGGTYNEQFF

j_call: TRBJ2-5
clone_size: once
v_call: TRBV5-1
d_call: NA
cdr3_nt: TGCGCCAGCAGCGTTCGCCTACCCAACCAAGAGACCCAGTACTTC
cdr3_aa: CASSVRLPNQETQYF

j_call: TRBJ1-1
clone_size: NA
v_call: TRBV6-1
d_call: NA
cdr3_nt: TGTGCCAGCAGTGAAGCGTTAGGGGCACCGAACACTGAAGCTTTCTTT
cdr3_aa: CASSEALGAPNTEAFF

j_call: TRBJ1-1
clone_size: NA
v_call: TRBV30
d_call: NA
cdr3_nt: TGTGCCTGGAGTTTAGGGGTCAACACTGAAGCTTTCTTT
cdr3_aa: CAWSLGVNTEAFF

j_call: TRBJ1-5
clone_size: NA
v_call: TRBV5-5
d_call: TRBD1
cdr3_nt: TGTGCCAGCAGCTTGGGGGTCCTTACAGGGGATCAGCCCCAGCATTTT
cdr3_aa: CASSLGVLTGDQPQHF

j_call: TRBJ2-7
clone_size: NA
v_call: TRBV18
d_call: TRBD1
cdr3_nt: TGTGCCAGCTCACCACCTACCGGACAGGGTGCTAGAGACGAGCAGTACTTC
cdr3_aa: CASSPPTGQGARDEQYF

j_call: TRBJ1-4
clone_size: NA
v_call: TRBV6-4
d_call: NA
cdr3_nt: TGTGCCAGCAATCCAGGCCCAACTAATGAAAAACTGTTTTTT
cdr3_aa: CASNPGPTNEKLFF

j_call: TRBJ1-2
clone_size: NA
v_call: TRBV15
d_call: NA
cdr3_nt: TGTGCCACCAGCAGAGAACGCAGTGCTAACTATGGCTACACCTTC
cdr3_aa: CATSRERSANYGYTF

j_call: TRBJ2-1
clone_size: NA
v_call: TRBV4-1
d_call: TRBD1
cdr3_nt: TGCGCCAGCAGCCGGGGACAGGGTGGCAATGAGCAGTTCTTC
cdr3_aa: CASSRGQGGNEQFF

j_call: TRBJ2-2
clone_size: NA
v_call: TRBV19
d_call: NA
cdr3_nt: TGTGCCAGTATGGTGGGGGGAGCCACCGGGGAGCTGTTTTTT
cdr3_aa: CASMVGGATGELFF

j_call: TRBJ2-1
clone_size: NA
v_call: TRBV7-2
d_call: TRBD2
cdr3_nt: TGTGCCAGCAGCTTAGGCGGGGGTAAGTTCAATGAGCAGTTCTTC
cdr3_aa: CASSLGGGKFNEQFF

j_call: TRBJ2-7
clone_size: few
v_call: TRBV6-2/TRBV6-3
d_call: NA
cdr3_nt: TGTGCCAGCAGTTATCGCGACAGCTACGAGCAGTACTTC
cdr3_aa: CASSYRDSYEQYF

j_call: TRBJ2-1
clone_size: NA
v_call: TRBV11-3
d_call: NA
cdr3_nt: TGTGCCAGCGAAGGGACAAACAATGAGCAGTTCTTC
cdr3_aa: CASEGTNNEQFF

j_call: TRBJ2-7
clone_size: NA
v_call: TRBV5-6
d_call: NA
cdr3_nt: TGTGCCAGCAGCTTTAGATCCTACGAGCAGTACTTC
cdr3_aa: CASSFRSYEQYF

j_call: TRBJ1-2
clone_size: NA
v_call: TRBV24-1
d_call: NA
cdr3_nt: TGTGCCACCAGTGATGAGGCCGGCTACACCTTC
cdr3_aa: CATSDEAGYTF

j_call: TRBJ2-1
clone_size: many
v_call: TRBV21-1
d_call: NA
cdr3_nt: TGTGCCAGCAGCGAAGAAAGCCAGGGGGATGAGCAGTTCTTC
cdr3_aa: CASSEESQGDEQFF

j_call: TRBJ1-4
clone_size: NA
v_call: TRBV6-5
d_call: NA
cdr3_nt: TGTGCCAGCAGTTACTCGGGGACAACCGGTGAAAAACTGTTTTTT
cdr3_aa: CASSYSGTTGEKLFF

j_call: TRBJ2-7
clone_size: NA
v_call: TRBV14
d_call: NA
cdr3_nt: TGTGCCAGCAGCCACCCGTCATCGGGGTTGATGATCTACGAGCAGTACTTC
cdr3_aa: CASSHPSSGLMIYEQYF

j_call: TRBJ2-5
clone_size: NA
v_call: TRBV14
d_call: TRBD1
cdr3_nt: TGTGCCAGCAGCCACGCACTTGACAGGGTGAAAGAGACCCAGTACTTC
cdr3_aa: CASSHALDRVKETQYF

j_call: TRBJ2-3
clone_size: NA
v_call: TRBV2
d_call: TRBD2
cdr3_nt: TGTGCCAGCAGAGACTTAGCGGGGGCGCCCTCAGATACGCAGTATTTT
cdr3_aa: CASRDLAGAPSDTQYF

j_call: TRBJ1-2
clone_size: few
v_call: TRBV6-1
d_call: NA
cdr3_nt: TGTGCCAGCACCCGGGGGGCAGGGTTAGACTATGGCTACACCTTC
cdr3_aa: CASTRGAGLDYGYTF

j_call: TRBJ1-6
clone_size: NA
v_call: TRBV12-3/TRBV12-4
d_call: NA
cdr3_nt: TGTGCCAGCAGCCCCGGGGGAGGTTCACCCCTCCACTTT
cdr3_aa: CASSPGGGSPLHF

j_call: TRBJ2-2
clone_size: NA
v_call: TRBV18
d_call: TRBD2
cdr3_nt: TGTGCCAGCTCCTACGGGACTAGCGTCGGGGAGCTGTTTTTT
cdr3_aa: CASSYGTSVGELFF

j_call: TRBJ1-5
clone_size: NA
v_call: TRBV10-3
d_call: NA
cdr3_nt: TGTGCCATCAGTGAGTCGAGGCCCCCTCAGCCCCAGCATTTT
cdr3_aa: CAISESRPPQPQHF

j_call: TRBJ2-1
clone_size: NA
v_call: TRBV11-2
d_call: TRBD1
cdr3_nt: TGTGCCAGCAGCCAGGGGGTTAACGAGCAGTTCTTC
cdr3_aa: CASSQGVNEQFF

j_call: TRBJ1-5
clone_size: NA
v_call: TRBV19
d_call: NA
cdr3_nt: TGTGCCAGTAGTCCGACAGGTTATCAGCCCCAGCATTTT
cdr3_aa: CASSPTGYQPQHF

j_call: TRBJ2-1
clone_size: NA
v_call: TRBV12-5
d_call: NA
cdr3_nt: TGTGCTAGTGGTTTGAGGTCAGGGGTAGCGTACAATGAGCAGTTCTTC
cdr3_aa: CASGLRSGVAYNEQFF

j_call: TRBJ2-3
clone_size: NA
v_call: TRBV12-2
d_call: NA
cdr3_nt: TGTGCAAGTCGCTTCATACGCCTAGCGGGGGAGGCAGATACGCAGTATTTT
cdr3_aa: CASRFIRLAGEADTQYF

j_call: TRBJ2-3
clone_size: NA
v_call: TRBV5-1
d_call: TRBD1
cdr3_nt: TGCGCCAGCAGCTTCACAGGGGACACAGATACGCAGTATTTT
cdr3_aa: CASSFTGDTDTQYF

j_call: TRBJ1-1
clone_size: NA
v_call: TRBV27
d_call: NA
cdr3_nt: TGTGCCAGCAGACCCGACAGGCCCACCTGGAGGACTGAAGCTTTCTTT
cdr3_aa: CASRPDRPTWRTEAFF

j_call: TRBJ1-2
clone_size: NA
v_call: TRBV19
d_call: TRBD1
cdr3_nt: TGTGCCAGTAGTAACAGACAGGGGGGCTATGGCTACACCTTC
cdr3_aa: CASSNRQGGYGYTF

j_call: TRBJ2-7
clone_size: NA
v_call: TRBV6-2/TRBV6-3
d_call: NA
cdr3_nt: TGTGCCAGCAGTTACGGGGCCGAGCAGTACTTC
cdr3_aa: CASSYGAEQYF